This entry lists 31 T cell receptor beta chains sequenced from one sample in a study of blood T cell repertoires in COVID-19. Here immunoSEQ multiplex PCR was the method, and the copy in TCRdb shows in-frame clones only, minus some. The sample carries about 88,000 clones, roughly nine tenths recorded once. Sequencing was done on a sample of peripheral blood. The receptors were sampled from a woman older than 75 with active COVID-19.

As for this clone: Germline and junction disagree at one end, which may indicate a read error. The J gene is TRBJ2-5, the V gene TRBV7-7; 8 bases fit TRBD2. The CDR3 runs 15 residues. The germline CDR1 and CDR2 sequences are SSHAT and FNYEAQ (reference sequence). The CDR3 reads CASSLVAGFQETQYF. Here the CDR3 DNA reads TGTGCTAGCAGCTTAGTAGCGGGGTTCCAAGAGACCCAGTACTTC.

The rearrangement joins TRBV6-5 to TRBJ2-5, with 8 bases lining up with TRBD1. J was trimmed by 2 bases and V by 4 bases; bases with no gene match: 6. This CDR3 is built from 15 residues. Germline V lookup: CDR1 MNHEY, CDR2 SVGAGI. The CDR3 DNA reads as TGTGCCAGCAGTTTGAACAGGGGGTGGCAAGAGACCCAGTACTTC. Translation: CASSLNRGWQETQYF.

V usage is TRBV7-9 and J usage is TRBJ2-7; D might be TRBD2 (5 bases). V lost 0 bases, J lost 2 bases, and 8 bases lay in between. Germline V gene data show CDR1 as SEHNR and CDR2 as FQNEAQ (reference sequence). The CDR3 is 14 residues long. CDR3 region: CASSLAPGTYEQYF. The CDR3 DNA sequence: TGTGCCAGCAGCTTAGCGCCGGGGACCTACGAGCAGTACTTC.

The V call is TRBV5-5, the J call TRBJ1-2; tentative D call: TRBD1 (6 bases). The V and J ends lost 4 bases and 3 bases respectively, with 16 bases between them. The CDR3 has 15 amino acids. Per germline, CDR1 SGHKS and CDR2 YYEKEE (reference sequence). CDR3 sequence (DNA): TGTGCCAGCAGCCCCTCCCCAGGGGTATACTATGGCTACACCTTC. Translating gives CASSPSPGVYYGYTF.

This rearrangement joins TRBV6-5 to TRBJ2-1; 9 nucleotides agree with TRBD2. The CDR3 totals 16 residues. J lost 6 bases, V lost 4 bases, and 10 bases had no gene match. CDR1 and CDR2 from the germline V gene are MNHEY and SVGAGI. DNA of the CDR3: TGTGCCAGCAGTTCGGGGCGGGAGGGCCTTCGCAATGAGCAGTTCTTC. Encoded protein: CASSSGREGLRNEQFF.

The CDR3 reads CASRSRQQSSYNEQFF. CDR3 DNA: TGTGCCAGCAGATCACGACAGCAAAGCTCCTACAATGAGCAGTTCTTC. J is TRBJ2-1 and V is TRBV5-4, with a possible D match to TRBD1 (5 bases). Trimming took 5 bases from V and 0 from J, leaving 15 bases between them. This CDR3 spans 16 amino acids. Germline V gene lookup returns CDR1 SGHNT and CDR2 YYREEE (reference sequence).

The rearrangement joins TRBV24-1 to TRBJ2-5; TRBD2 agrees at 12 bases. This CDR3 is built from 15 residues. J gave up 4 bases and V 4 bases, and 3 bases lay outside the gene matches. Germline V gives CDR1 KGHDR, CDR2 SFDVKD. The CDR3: CATSDQGLAGETQYF. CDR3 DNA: TGTGCCACCAGTGACCAGGGACTAGCGGGAGAGACCCAGTACTTC.

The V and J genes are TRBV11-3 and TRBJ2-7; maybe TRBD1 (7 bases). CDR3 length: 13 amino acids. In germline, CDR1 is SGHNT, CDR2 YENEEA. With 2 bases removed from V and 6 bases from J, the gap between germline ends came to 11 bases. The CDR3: CASSLSQGGEQYF. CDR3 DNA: TGTGCCAGCAGCTTAAGTCAGGGGGGCGAGCAGTACTTC. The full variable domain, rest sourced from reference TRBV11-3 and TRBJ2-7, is EAGVVQSPRYKIIEKKQPVAFWCNPISGHNTLYWYLQNLGQGPELLIRYENEEAVDDSQLPKDRFSAERLKGVDSTLKIQPAELGDSAVYLCASSLSQGGEQYFGPGTRLTVT.

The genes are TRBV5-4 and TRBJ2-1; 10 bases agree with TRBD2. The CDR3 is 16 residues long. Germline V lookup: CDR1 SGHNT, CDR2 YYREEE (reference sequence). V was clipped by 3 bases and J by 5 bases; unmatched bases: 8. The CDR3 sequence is CASSYPNSGRHNEQFF. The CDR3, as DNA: TGTGCCAGCAGCTACCCTAATAGCGGGAGGCACAATGAGCAGTTCTTC. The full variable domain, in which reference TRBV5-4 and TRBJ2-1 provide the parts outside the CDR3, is ETGVTQSPTHLIKTRGQQVTLRCSSQSGHNTVSWYQQALGQGPQFIFQYYREEENGRGNFPPRFSGLQFPNYSSELNVNALELDDSALYLCASSYPNSGRHNEQFFGPGTRLTVL.

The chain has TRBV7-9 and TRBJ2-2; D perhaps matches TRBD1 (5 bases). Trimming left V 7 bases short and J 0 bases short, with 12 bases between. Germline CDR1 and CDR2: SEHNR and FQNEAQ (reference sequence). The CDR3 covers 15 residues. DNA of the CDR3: TGTGCCAGCACCTGGGGCGGCCCGAACACCGGGGAGCTGTTTTTT. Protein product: CASTWGGPNTGELFF.

CDR3 sequence (DNA): TGTGCCAGCAGCCAAGGGACTACGGCGGCTAATGAGCAGTTCTTC. Translating it yields CASSQGTTAANEQFF. The rearrangement links TRBV11-3 to TRBJ2-1; 7 nucleotides align to TRBD2. Trimming cost V 5 bases and J 7 bases; bases outside gene matches: 11. The germline V gene has CDR1 SGHNT and CDR2 YENEEA. There are 15 residues in the CDR3.

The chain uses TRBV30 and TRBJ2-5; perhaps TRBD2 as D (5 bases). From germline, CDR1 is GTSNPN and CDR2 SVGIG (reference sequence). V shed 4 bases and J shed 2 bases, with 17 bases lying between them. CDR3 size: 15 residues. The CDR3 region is CAWTGFGRTQETQYF. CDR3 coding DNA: TGTGCCTGGACGGGCTTTGGGAGAACTCAAGAGACCCAGTACTTC.

CDR3 nucleotides: TGTGCTAGTGGTTTGTCTTCCTTCGGGGGGCGAGAGGCTGAAGCTTTCTTT. Translation: CASGLSSFGGREAEAFF. This rearrangement joins TRBV12-5 to TRBJ1-1; D may be TRBD1 (6 bases). Germline values: CDR1 LGHNT, CDR2 FRNRAP. The CDR3 is made up of 17 amino acids. Trimming pared 2 bases from V and 6 bases from J, leaving 22 bases between.

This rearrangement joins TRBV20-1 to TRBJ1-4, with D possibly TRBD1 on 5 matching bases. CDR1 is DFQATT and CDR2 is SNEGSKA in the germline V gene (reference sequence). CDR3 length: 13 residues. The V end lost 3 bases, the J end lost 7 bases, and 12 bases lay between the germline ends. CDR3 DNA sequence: TGCAGTGCTAGTGAGCAGGGAGGTGAAAAACTGTTTTTT. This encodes CSASEQGGEKLFF.

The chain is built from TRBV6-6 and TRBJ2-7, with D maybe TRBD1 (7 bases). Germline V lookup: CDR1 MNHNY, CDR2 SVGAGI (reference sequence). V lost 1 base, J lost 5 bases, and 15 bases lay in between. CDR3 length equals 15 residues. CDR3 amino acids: CASSYLGGGGNEQYF. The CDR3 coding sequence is TGTGCCAGCAGTTACTTGGGTGGAGGGGGCAACGAGCAGTACTTC.

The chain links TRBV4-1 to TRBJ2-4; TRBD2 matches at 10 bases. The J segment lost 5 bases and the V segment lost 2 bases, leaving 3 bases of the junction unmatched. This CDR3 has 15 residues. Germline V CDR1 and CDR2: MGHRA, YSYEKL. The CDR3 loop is CASSQTTSGENIQYF. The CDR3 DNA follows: TGCGCCAGCAGCCAAACAACTAGCGGGGAAAACATTCAGTACTTC.

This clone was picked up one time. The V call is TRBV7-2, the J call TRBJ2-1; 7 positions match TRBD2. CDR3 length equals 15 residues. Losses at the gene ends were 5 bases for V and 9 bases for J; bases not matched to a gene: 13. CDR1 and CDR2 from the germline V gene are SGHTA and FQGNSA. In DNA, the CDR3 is TGTGCCAGCAGCCAGTGGGCGCGTGGGAGGGGTGAGCAGTTCTTC. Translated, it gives CASSQWARGRGEQFF. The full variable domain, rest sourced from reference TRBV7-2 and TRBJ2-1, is GAGVSQSPSNKVTEKGKDVELRCDPISGHTALYWYRQSLGQGLEFLIYFQGNSAPDKSGLPSDRFSAERTGGSVSTLTIQRTQQEDSAVYLCASSQWARGRGEQFFGPGTRLTVL.

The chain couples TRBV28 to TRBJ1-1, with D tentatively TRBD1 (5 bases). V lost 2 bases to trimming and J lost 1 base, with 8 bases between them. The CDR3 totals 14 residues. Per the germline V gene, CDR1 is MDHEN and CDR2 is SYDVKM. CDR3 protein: CASSLPQGNTEAFF. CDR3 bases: TGTGCCAGCAGTTTACCCCAGGGGAACACTGAAGCTTTCTTT.

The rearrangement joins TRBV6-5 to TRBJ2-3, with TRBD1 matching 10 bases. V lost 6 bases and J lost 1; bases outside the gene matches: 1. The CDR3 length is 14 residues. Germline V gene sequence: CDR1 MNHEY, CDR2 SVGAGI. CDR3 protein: CASSGQGGTDTQYF. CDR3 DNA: TGTGCCAGCAGCGGACAGGGGGGCACAGATACGCAGTATTTT.

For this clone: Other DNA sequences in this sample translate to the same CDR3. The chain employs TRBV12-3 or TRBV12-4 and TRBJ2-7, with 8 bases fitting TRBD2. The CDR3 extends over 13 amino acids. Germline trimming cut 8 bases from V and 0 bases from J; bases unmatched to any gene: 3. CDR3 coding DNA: TGTGCCAGCCGGGGGACTAGCTCCTACGAGCAGTACTTC. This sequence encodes CASRGTSSYEQYF.

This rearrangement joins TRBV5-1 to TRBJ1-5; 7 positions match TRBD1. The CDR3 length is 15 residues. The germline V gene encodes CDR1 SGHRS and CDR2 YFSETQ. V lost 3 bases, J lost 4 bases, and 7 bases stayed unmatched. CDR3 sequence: CASSSDPGGNQPQHF. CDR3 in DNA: TGCGCCAGCAGCTCGGATCCAGGGGGAAATCAGCCCCAGCATTTT.

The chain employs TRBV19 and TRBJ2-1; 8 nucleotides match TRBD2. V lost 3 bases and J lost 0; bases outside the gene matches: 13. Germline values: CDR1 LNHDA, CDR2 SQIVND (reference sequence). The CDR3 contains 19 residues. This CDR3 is CASSISGLVFASSYNEQFF. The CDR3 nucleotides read TGTGCCAGTAGTATCTCGGGACTAGTTTTCGCGAGCTCCTACAATGAGCAGTTCTTC.

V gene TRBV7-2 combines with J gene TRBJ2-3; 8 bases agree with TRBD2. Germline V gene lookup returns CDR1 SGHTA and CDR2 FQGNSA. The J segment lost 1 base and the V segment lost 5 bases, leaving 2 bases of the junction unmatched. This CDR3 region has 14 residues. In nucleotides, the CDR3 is TGTGCCAGCAGCCCCGGGGGGGGCACAGATACGCAGTATTTT. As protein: CASSPGGGTDTQYF.

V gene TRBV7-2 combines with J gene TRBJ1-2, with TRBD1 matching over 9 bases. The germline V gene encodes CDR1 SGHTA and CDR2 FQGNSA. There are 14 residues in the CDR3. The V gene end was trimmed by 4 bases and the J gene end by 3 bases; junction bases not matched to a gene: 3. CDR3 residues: CASSYRGLDYGYTF. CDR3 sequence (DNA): TGTGCCAGCAGCTACAGGGGGCTCGACTATGGCTACACCTTC.

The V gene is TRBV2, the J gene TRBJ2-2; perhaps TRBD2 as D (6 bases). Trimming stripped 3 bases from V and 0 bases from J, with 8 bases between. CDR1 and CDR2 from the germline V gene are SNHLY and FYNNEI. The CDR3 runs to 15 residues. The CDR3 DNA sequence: TGTGCCAGCAGTGAGTGGGGGGCGAACACCGGGGAGCTGTTTTTT. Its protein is CASSEWGANTGELFF.

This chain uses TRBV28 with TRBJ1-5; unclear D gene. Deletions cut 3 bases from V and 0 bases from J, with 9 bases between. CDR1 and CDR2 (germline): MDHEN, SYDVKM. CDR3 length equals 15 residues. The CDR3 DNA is TGTGCCAGCAGTTTTACAGCCCTTAGCAATCAGCCCCAGCATTTT. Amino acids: CASSFTALSNQPQHF.

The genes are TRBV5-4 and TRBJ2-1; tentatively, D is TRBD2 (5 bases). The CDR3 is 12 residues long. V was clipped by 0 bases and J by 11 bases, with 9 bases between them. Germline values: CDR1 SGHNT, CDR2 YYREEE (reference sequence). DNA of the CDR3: TGTGCCAGCAGCTTGGATTACGGGAAGCAGTTCTTC. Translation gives CASSLDYGKQFF.

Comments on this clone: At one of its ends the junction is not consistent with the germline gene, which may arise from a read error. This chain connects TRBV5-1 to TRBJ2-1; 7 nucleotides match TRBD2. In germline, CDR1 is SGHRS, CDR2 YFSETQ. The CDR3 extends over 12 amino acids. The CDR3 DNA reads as TGCGCCAGCAGCTTGGGGGCGGGAGAAGATATCTTC. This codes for CASSLGAGEDIF.

In DNA form, the CDR3 reads TGTGCCAGTAGTATATCGGCTAGCGGGGCCACAGATACGCAGTATTTT. Translated: CASSISASGATDTQYF. The chain has TRBV19 and TRBJ2-3, with 9 nucleotides matching TRBD2. The length of the CDR3 is 16 residues. CDR1 and CDR2 from the germline V gene are LNHDA and SQIVND (reference sequence). V shed 2 bases, J shed 2 bases, and the junction held 5 bases outside the gene matches.

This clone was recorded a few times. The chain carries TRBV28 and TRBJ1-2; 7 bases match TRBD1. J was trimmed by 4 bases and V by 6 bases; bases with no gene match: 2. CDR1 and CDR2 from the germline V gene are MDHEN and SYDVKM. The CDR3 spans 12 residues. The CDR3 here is CASRGTVYGYTF. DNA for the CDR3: TGTGCCAGCAGAGGGACAGTCTATGGCTACACCTTC.

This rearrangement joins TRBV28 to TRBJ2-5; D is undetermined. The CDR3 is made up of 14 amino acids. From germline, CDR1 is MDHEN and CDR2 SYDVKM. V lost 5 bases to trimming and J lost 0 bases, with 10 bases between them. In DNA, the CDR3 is TGTGCCAGCAGTCTTCACCAGTACCAAGAGACCCAGTACTTC. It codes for CASSLHQYQETQYF.